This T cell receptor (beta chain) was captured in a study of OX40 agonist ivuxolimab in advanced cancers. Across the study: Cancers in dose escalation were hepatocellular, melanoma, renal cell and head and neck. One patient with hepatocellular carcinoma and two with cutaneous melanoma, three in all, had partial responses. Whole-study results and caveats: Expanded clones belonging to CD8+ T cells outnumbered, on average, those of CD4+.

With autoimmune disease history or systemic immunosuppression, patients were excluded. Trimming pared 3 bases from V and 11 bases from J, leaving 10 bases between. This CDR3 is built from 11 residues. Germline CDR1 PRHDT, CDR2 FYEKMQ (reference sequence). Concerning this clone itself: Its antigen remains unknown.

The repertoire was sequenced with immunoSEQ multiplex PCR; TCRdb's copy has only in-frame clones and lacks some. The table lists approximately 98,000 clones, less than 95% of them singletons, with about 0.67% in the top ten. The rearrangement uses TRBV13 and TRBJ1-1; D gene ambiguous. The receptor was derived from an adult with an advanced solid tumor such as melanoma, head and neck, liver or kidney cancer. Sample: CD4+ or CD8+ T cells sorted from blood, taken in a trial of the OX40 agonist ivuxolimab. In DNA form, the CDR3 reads TGTGCCAGCAGCTTTCATAGGGAGGCTTTCTTT. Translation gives CASSFHREAFF.